A selection of T cell receptor beta chains follows, all from one sample in a study of blood T cell repertoires in COVID-19. Profiled with immunoSEQ multiplex PCR; TCRdb holds only in-frame clones, not every one. The sample has 130,000 or so clones; 70% to 90% are singletons. Material for sequencing was peripheral blood. All receptors come from a man between 35 and 55 years old with acute or convalescent COVID-19. The CDR3 runs from the conserved cysteine through the conserved F or W. Each record gives: CDR3 length, V gene, D gene, J gene, clone size, CDR3 protein, CDR3 DNA. The D gene is left open where the match is weak. Clone size is not always given. Where it is, it says once, few, many or a class for expanded clones.

len: 14; v_gene: TRBV2; d_gene: NA; j_gene: TRBJ1-2; abundance: NA; CDR3aa: CASSPLVAGDRYTF; CDR3nt: TGTGCCAGCAGCCCCTTGGTGGCAGGGGATCGCTACACCTTC
len: 11; v_gene: TRBV2; d_gene: NA; j_gene: TRBJ1-2; abundance: NA; CDR3aa: CASSTNYGYTF; CDR3nt: TGTGCCAGCAGCACTAACTATGGCTACACCTTC
len: 12; v_gene: TRBV6-5; d_gene: NA; j_gene: TRBJ1-1; abundance: NA; CDR3aa: CASRIGSTEAFF; CDR3nt: TGTGCCAGCAGAATAGGGAGTACTGAAGCTTTCTTT
len: 12; v_gene: TRBV19; d_gene: NA; j_gene: TRBJ1-5; abundance: NA; CDR3aa: CASSIENQPQHF; CDR3nt: TGTGCCAGTAGTATCGAGAATCAGCCCCAGCATTTT
len: 14; v_gene: TRBV7-2; d_gene: TRBD1; j_gene: TRBJ1-4; abundance: NA; CDR3aa: CASGKQGAEEKLFF; CDR3nt: TGTGCCAGCGGAAAACAGGGGGCGGAAGAAAAACTGTTTTTT
len: 14; v_gene: TRBV18; d_gene: NA; j_gene: TRBJ1-2; abundance: NA; CDR3aa: CASSPGEQIYGYTF; CDR3nt: TGTGCCAGCTCACCGGGCGAACAGATCTATGGCTACACCTTC
len: 15; v_gene: TRBV6-5; d_gene: TRBD1; j_gene: TRBJ1-2; abundance: NA; CDR3aa: CASEHRQGSVYGYTF; CDR3nt: TGTGCCAGCGAGCACCGACAGGGGAGTGTCTATGGCTACACCTTC
len: 15; v_gene: TRBV10-2; d_gene: NA; j_gene: TRBJ2-7; abundance: NA; CDR3aa: CASSDVTRGTYEQYF; CDR3nt: TGCGCCAGCAGTGATGTGACTAGAGGAACCTACGAGCAGTACTTC
len: 14; v_gene: TRBV6-5; d_gene: NA; j_gene: TRBJ2-7; abundance: NA; CDR3aa: CASSYSQGSYEQYF; CDR3nt: TGTGCCAGCAGTTACTCCCAGGGGAGCTACGAGCAGTACTTC
len: 15; v_gene: TRBV18; d_gene: TRBD1; j_gene: TRBJ2-2; abundance: NA; CDR3aa: CASSPDRANTGELFF; CDR3nt: TGTGCCAGCTCACCGGACAGGGCGAACACCGGGGAGCTGTTTTTT
len: 16; v_gene: TRBV18; d_gene: TRBD2; j_gene: TRBJ2-5; abundance: NA; CDR3aa: CASSPPASGRRETQYF; CDR3nt: TGTGCCAGCTCACCACCGGCGAGCGGGAGACGAGAGACCCAGTACTTC
len: 16; v_gene: TRBV7-2; d_gene: TRBD2; j_gene: TRBJ2-1; abundance: NA; CDR3aa: CASSVVSGGNYNEQFF; CDR3nt: TGTGCCAGCAGCGTAGTCAGCGGGGGGAACTACAATGAGCAGTTCTTC
len: 15; v_gene: TRBV30; d_gene: NA; j_gene: TRBJ1-5; abundance: NA; CDR3aa: CAWTSSAQGRQPQHF; CDR3nt: TGTGCCTGGACTAGTTCCGCTCAGGGGCGGCAGCCCCAGCATTTT
len: 16; v_gene: TRBV7-3; d_gene: NA; j_gene: TRBJ1-1; abundance: NA; CDR3aa: CASSLRGKGSGTEAFF; CDR3nt: TGTGCCAGCAGCTTACGAGGAAAGGGCTCGGGGACTGAAGCTTTCTTT
len: 16; v_gene: TRBV5-1; d_gene: TRBD2; j_gene: TRBJ2-5; abundance: NA; CDR3aa: CASSSAAGGLQETQYF; CDR3nt: TGCGCCAGCAGCTCGGCGGCGGGGGGGCTACAAGAGACCCAGTACTTC
len: 15; v_gene: TRBV3-1/TRBV3-2; d_gene: NA; j_gene: TRBJ1-3; abundance: once; CDR3aa: CASSSLGAGGNTIYF; CDR3nt: TGTGCCAGCAGCTCCCTGGGGGCCGGTGGAAACACCATATATTTT
len: 16; v_gene: TRBV14; d_gene: NA; j_gene: TRBJ2-7; abundance: NA; CDR3aa: CASSQDEGRFGYEQYF; CDR3nt: TGTGCCAGCAGCCAAGACGAGGGCAGGTTCGGGTACGAGCAGTACTTC
len: 15; v_gene: TRBV30; d_gene: NA; j_gene: TRBJ1-5; abundance: NA; CDR3aa: CAWSVLGAGNQPQHF; CDR3nt: TGTGCCTGGAGTGTACTGGGGGCCGGTAATCAGCCCCAGCATTTT
len: 15; v_gene: TRBV19; d_gene: NA; j_gene: TRBJ1-4; abundance: NA; CDR3aa: CASSAYGATNEKLFF; CDR3nt: TGTGCCAGTAGTGCATACGGTGCAACTAATGAAAAACTGTTTTTT
len: 15; v_gene: TRBV19; d_gene: TRBD2; j_gene: TRBJ2-1; abundance: NA; CDR3aa: CASSASGRGHNEQFF; CDR3nt: TGTGCCAGTAGTGCCAGCGGGAGGGGACACAATGAGCAGTTCTTC
len: 15; v_gene: TRBV9; d_gene: NA; j_gene: TRBJ2-5; abundance: NA; CDR3aa: CASSVGGGVPETQYF; CDR3nt: TGTGCCAGCAGCGTAGGAGGCGGGGTCCCAGAGACCCAGTACTTC
len: 13; v_gene: TRBV30; d_gene: TRBD1; j_gene: TRBJ1-2; abundance: NA; CDR3aa: CACGDRGFYGYTF; CDR3nt: TGTGCCTGCGGGGACAGGGGGTTCTATGGCTACACCTTC
len: 17; v_gene: TRBV15; d_gene: TRBD1; j_gene: TRBJ2-4; abundance: NA; CDR3aa: CATRDRDRGREGNIQYF; CDR3nt: TGTGCCACCAGAGACCGGGACAGGGGTAGGGAGGGAAACATTCAGTACTTC
len: 15; v_gene: TRBV19; d_gene: TRBD1; j_gene: TRBJ2-4; abundance: NA; CDR3aa: CASSIVPGPGGIQYF; CDR3nt: TGTGCCAGTAGTATAGTACCCGGACCAGGGGGCATTCAGTACTTC
len: 14; v_gene: TRBV10-3; d_gene: NA; j_gene: TRBJ1-5; abundance: NA; CDR3aa: CAISDTIRNQPQHF; CDR3nt: TGTGCCATCAGCGACACGATCCGTAATCAGCCCCAGCATTTT
len: 16; v_gene: TRBV6-1; d_gene: NA; j_gene: TRBJ1-3; abundance: NA; CDR3aa: CASSESIGRREHTIYF; CDR3nt: TGTGCCAGCAGTGAATCGATCGGGAGAAGGGAACACACCATATATTTT
len: 14; v_gene: TRBV19; d_gene: NA; j_gene: TRBJ2-5; abundance: NA; CDR3aa: CASSIDTAQETQYF; CDR3nt: TGTGCCAGTAGTATAGATACAGCCCAAGAGACCCAGTACTTC
len: 16; v_gene: TRBV4-1; d_gene: TRBD1; j_gene: TRBJ2-3; abundance: NA; CDR3aa: CASSQGQGEMADTQYF; CDR3nt: TGCGCCAGCAGCCAAGGACAGGGGGAAATGGCAGATACGCAGTATTTT
len: 15; v_gene: TRBV6-1; d_gene: NA; j_gene: TRBJ2-2; abundance: NA; CDR3aa: CASSEVTGSTGELFF; CDR3nt: TGTGCCAGCAGTGAAGTTACAGGGAGCACCGGGGAGCTGTTTTTT
len: 15; v_gene: TRBV3-1/TRBV3-2; d_gene: NA; j_gene: TRBJ2-3; abundance: NA; CDR3aa: CASSQRRASTDTQYF; CDR3nt: TGTGCCAGCAGCCAAAGGAGGGCTAGCACAGATACGCAGTATTTT
len: 15; v_gene: TRBV12-5; d_gene: NA; j_gene: TRBJ1-5; abundance: NA; CDR3aa: CASGLFGNSNQPQHF; CDR3nt: TGTGCTAGTGGTTTGTTCGGGAATAGCAATCAGCCCCAGCATTTT
len: 15; v_gene: TRBV7-2; d_gene: NA; j_gene: TRBJ2-5; abundance: once; CDR3aa: CASSLGTAYQETQYF; CDR3nt: TGTGCCAGCAGCTTAGGGACAGCGTACCAAGAGACCCAGTACTTC
len: 14; v_gene: TRBV15; d_gene: TRBD1; j_gene: TRBJ1-1; abundance: NA; CDR3aa: CATRRTGGNTEAFF; CDR3nt: TGTGCCACCAGAAGAACAGGGGGCAACACTGAAGCTTTCTTT
len: 14; v_gene: TRBV7-2; d_gene: TRBD1; j_gene: TRBJ1-2; abundance: NA; CDR3aa: CASSPSDRLRGYTF; CDR3nt: TGTGCCAGCAGCCCTTCGGACAGGCTGAGGGGCTACACCTTC
len: 17; v_gene: TRBV24-1; d_gene: TRBD1; j_gene: TRBJ2-5; abundance: NA; CDR3aa: CATSDPQPGTGIETQYF; CDR3nt: TGTGCCACCAGTGATCCGCAACCCGGGACAGGGATTGAGACCCAGTACTTC
len: 15; v_gene: TRBV2; d_gene: NA; j_gene: TRBJ1-5; abundance: NA; CDR3aa: CASSEDGGGIQPQHF; CDR3nt: TGTGCCAGCAGTGAAGATGGAGGAGGGATTCAGCCCCAGCATTTT
len: 16; v_gene: TRBV5-1; d_gene: NA; j_gene: TRBJ2-6; abundance: NA; CDR3aa: CASSLAPSSGANVLTF; CDR3nt: TGCGCCAGCAGCTTGGCCCCCAGCTCTGGGGCCAACGTCCTGACTTTC
len: 13; v_gene: TRBV30; d_gene: TRBD1; j_gene: TRBJ1-2; abundance: few; CDR3aa: CAWSVDREAGYTF; CDR3nt: TGTGCCTGGAGTGTCGACAGGGAGGCTGGCTACACCTTC
len: 14; v_gene: TRBV30; d_gene: TRBD1; j_gene: TRBJ1-2; abundance: NA; CDR3aa: CAWSVGQGYGGYTF; CDR3nt: TGTGCCTGGAGTGTGGGACAGGGTTACGGTGGCTACACCTTC
len: 17; v_gene: TRBV6-2/TRBV6-3; d_gene: NA; j_gene: TRBJ2-2; abundance: NA; CDR3aa: CASGRGWGDLDTGELFF; CDR3nt: TGTGCCAGCGGCCGAGGGTGGGGGGACTTGGACACCGGGGAGCTGTTTTTT
len: 15; v_gene: TRBV10-3; d_gene: TRBD1; j_gene: TRBJ2-1; abundance: NA; CDR3aa: CAISPLQGGENEQFF; CDR3nt: TGTGCCATCAGTCCACTACAGGGGGGAGAGAATGAGCAGTTCTTC
len: 12; v_gene: TRBV5-5; d_gene: NA; j_gene: TRBJ2-3; abundance: NA; CDR3aa: CASSPSTDTQYF; CDR3nt: TGTGCCAGCAGCCCATCCACAGATACGCAGTATTTT
len: 16; v_gene: TRBV19; d_gene: NA; j_gene: TRBJ2-3; abundance: NA; CDR3aa: CASSMRGGVETDTQYF; CDR3nt: TGTGCCAGTAGTATGAGGGGGGGGGTAGAGACAGATACGCAGTATTTT
len: 15; v_gene: TRBV12-5; d_gene: TRBD2; j_gene: TRBJ2-5; abundance: NA; CDR3aa: CASGFLGGTQETQYF; CDR3nt: TGTGCTAGTGGTTTCCTCGGGGGGACCCAAGAGACCCAGTACTTC
len: 16; v_gene: TRBV30; d_gene: NA; j_gene: TRBJ1-4; abundance: few; CDR3aa: CASLVHEGRIDEKLFF; CDR3nt: TGTGCCTCCCTGGTACACGAGGGCAGGATCGATGAAAAACTGTTTTTT
len: 13; v_gene: TRBV11-2; d_gene: NA; j_gene: TRBJ2-7; abundance: NA; CDR3aa: CASSLGSSYEQYF; CDR3nt: TGTGCCAGCAGCTTAGGCAGTTCCTACGAGCAGTACTTC
len: 13; v_gene: TRBV29-1; d_gene: NA; j_gene: TRBJ1-2; abundance: NA; CDR3aa: CSVETGDTYGYTF; CDR3nt: TGCAGCGTTGAAACGGGGGATACGTATGGCTACACCTTC
len: 14; v_gene: TRBV5-5; d_gene: TRBD1; j_gene: TRBJ2-7; abundance: NA; CDR3aa: CASSESDRAYEQYF; CDR3nt: TGTGCCAGCAGCGAATCGGACAGGGCCTACGAGCAGTACTTC